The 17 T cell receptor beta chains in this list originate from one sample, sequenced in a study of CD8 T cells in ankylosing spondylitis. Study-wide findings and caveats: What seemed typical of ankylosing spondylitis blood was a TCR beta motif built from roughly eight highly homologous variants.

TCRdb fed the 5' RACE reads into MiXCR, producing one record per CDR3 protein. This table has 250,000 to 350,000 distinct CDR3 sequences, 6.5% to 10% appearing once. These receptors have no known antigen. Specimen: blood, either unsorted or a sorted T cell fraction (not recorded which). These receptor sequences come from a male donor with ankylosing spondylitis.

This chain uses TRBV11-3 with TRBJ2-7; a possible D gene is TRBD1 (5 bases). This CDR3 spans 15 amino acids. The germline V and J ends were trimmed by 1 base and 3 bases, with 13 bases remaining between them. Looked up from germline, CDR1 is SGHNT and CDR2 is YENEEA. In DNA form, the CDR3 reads TGTGCCAGCAGCTTAGGGACACCTGGGATCTACGAGCAGTACTTC. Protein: CASSLGTPGIYEQYF.

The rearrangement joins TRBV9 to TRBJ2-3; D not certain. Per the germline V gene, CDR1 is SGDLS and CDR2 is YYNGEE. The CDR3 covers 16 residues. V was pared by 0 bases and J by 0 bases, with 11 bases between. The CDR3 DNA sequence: TGTGCCAGCAGCGTAGCTCCCAGCGACAGCACAGATACGCAGTATTTT. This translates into CASSVAPSDSTDTQYF. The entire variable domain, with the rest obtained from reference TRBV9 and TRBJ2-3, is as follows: DSGVTQTPKHLITATGQRVTLRCSPRSGDLSVYWYQQSLDQGLQFLIQYYNGEERAKGNILERFSAQQFPDLHSELNLSSLELGDSALYFCASSVAPSDSTDTQYFGPGTRLTVL.

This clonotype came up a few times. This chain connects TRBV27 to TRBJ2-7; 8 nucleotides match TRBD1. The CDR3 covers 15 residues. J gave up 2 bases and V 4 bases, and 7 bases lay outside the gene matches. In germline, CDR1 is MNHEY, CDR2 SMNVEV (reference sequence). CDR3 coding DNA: TGTGCCAGCAGTTCCCGGGACAGGCCAACCTACGAGCAGTACTTC. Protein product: CASSSRDRPTYEQYF.

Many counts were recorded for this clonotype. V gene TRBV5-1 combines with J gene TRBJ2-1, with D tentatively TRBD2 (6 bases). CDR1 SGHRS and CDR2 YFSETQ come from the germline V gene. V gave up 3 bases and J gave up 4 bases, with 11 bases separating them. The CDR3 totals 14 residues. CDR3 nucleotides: TGCGCCAGCAGCTCCACTAGCCAATACAATGAGCAGTTCTTC. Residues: CASSSTSQYNEQFF.

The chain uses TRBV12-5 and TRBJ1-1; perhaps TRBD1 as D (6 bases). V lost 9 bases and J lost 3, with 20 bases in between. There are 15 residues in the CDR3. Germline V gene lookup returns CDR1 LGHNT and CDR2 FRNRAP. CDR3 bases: TGTGCTAGCGGGACCGGGGGCGGTTGGGACACTGAAGCTTTCTTT. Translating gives CASGTGGGWDTEAFF.

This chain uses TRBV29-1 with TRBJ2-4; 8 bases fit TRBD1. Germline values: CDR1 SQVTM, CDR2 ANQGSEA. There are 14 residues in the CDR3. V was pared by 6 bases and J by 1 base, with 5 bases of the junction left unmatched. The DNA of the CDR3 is TGCAGCGTGACAGGGGTTCTCGCCAAAAACATTCAGTACTTC. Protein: CSVTGVLAKNIQYF.

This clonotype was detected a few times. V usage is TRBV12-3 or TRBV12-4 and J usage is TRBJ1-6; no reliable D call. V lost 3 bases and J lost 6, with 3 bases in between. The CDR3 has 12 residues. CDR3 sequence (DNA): TGTGCCAGCAGTTTTTCTAATTCACCCCTCCACTTT. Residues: CASSFSNSPLHF.

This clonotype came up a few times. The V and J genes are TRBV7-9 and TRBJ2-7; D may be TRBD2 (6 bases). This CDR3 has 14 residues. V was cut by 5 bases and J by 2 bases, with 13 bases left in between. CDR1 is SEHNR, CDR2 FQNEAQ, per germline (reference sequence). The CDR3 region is CASSRGTATYEQYF. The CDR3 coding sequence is TGTGCCAGCAGCCGCGGGACCGCCACCTACGAGCAGTACTTC.

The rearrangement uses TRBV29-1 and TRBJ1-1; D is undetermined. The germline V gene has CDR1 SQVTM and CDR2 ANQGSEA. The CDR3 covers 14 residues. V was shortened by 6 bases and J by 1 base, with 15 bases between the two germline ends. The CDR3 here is CSVAFVQANTEAFF. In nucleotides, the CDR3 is TGCAGCGTCGCCTTCGTCCAGGCGAACACTGAAGCTTTCTTT. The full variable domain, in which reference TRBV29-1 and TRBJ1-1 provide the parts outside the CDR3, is SAVISQKPSRDICQRGTSLTIQCQVDSQVTMMFWYRQQPGQSLTLIATANQGSEATYESGFVIDKFPISRPNLTFSTLTVSNMSPEDSSIYLCSVAFVQANTEAFFGQGTRLTVV.

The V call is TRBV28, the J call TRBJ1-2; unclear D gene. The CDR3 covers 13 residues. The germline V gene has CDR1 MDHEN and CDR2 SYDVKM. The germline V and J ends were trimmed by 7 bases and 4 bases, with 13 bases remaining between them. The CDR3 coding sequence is TGTGCCAGCACCGAGGGCCAGCGCTATGGCTACACCTTC. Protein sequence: CASTEGQRYGYTF.

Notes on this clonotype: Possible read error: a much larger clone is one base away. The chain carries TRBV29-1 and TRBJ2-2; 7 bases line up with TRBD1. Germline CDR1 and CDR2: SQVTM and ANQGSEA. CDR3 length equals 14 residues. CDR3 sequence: CSALTGSDTGELVF. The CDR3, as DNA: TGCAGCGCCTTGACAGGGAGCGACACCGGGGAGCTGGTTTTT.

This CDR3 is CASSYSGGMGVVTEAFF. The CDR3 DNA is TGTGCCAGCAGTTACTCCGGAGGAATGGGGGTCGTAACTGAAGCTTTCTTT. The genes are TRBV6-5 and TRBJ1-1, with a possible D match to TRBD1 (5 bases). CDR1 and CDR2 (germline): MNHEY, SVGAGI. This CDR3 comprises 17 residues. V was clipped by 0 bases and J by 5 bases, with 19 bases between them.

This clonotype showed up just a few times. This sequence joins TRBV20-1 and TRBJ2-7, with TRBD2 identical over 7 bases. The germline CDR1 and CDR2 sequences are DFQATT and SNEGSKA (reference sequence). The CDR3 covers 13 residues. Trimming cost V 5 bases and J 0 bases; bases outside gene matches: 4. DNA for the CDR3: TGCAGTGCTCTGGGGGAGGGCTCCTACGAGCAGTACTTC. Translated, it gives CSALGEGSYEQYF.

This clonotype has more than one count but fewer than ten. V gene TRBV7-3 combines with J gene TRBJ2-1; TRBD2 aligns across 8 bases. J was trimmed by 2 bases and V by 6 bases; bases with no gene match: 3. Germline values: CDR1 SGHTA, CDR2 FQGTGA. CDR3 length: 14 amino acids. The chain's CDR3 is CASSTSGPYNEQFF. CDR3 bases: TGTGCCAGCAGTACTAGCGGACCCTACAATGAGCAGTTCTTC.

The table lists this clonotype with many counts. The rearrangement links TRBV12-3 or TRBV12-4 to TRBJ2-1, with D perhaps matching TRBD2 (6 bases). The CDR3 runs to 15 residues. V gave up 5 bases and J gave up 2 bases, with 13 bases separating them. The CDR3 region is CASSPRLETYNEQFF. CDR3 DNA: TGTGCCAGCAGTCCTCGACTAGAAACCTACAATGAGCAGTTCTTC.

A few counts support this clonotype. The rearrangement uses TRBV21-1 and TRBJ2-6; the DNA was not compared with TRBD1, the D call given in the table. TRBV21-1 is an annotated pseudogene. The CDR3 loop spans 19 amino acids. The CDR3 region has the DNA TGTGCCAGCAGGTTCGACAGGGGGCATACGGATTCTGGGGCCAACGTCCTGACTTTC. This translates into CASRFDRGHTDSGANVLTF.

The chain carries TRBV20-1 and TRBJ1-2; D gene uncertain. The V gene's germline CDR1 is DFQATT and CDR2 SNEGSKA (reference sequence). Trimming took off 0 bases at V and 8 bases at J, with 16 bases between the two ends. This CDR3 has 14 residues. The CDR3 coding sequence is TGCAGTGCTAGAGACCCCACCGGTCGTCGAGGCTACACCTTC. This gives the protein CSARDPTGRRGYTF.